This T cell receptor beta chain was captured in a study of blood T cell repertoires in COVID-19. Overall study: Collection of acute and convalescent COVID-19 samples took place in the United States, Italy and Spain. T cells, B-cell-depleted T cells, or PBMCs provided the cDNA or gDNA that served as material.

The CDR3 contains 12 residues. Germline V gene data show CDR1 as SQVTM and CDR2 as ANQGSEA. The V end was cut by 6 bases, the J end by 4 bases, with 12 bases between. This clone was detected only once. The authors' processing: Reference gene primers were amplified, and this amplification served to estimate nucleated cell counts. Sequencing was performed with immunoSEQ multiplex PCR; in TCRdb, only in-frame clones are kept and a portion is missing. That table supplies the V and J calls and clone size; D and trimming were determined from the DNA. The table lists 300,000 to 350,000 clones, approximately 89% of them singletons, with about 3.5% in the top ten.

Sequencing used peripheral blood. The receptor comes from a woman aged 18-30 years who had recovered from COVID-19. J is TRBJ1-1 and V is TRBV29-1; D is possibly TRBD1 (5 bases). The CDR3 is CSVDSFSTEAFF. CDR3 in DNA: TGCAGCGTAGACAGTTTCAGCACTGAAGCTTTCTTT.